These 21 T cell receptor beta chains originate from one sample sequenced in a study of T cell clonality in common variable immunodeficiency (dated by TCRdb to between 2015 and 2017). What the work shows at the level of the full study, not this receptor alone: Reportedly, TCRbeta sequences from CVID had fewer deletions and N-nucleotide insertions, and highly modified clones with 13 or more V deletions were absent from CVID.

Receptor amplification or capture employed the immunoSEQ multiplex PCR assay. Sourced from immuneACCESS, this table was stored by TCRdb with only in-frame sequences that have V and J called. A share of the clones is absent; for the studies checked, an unresolved V gene accounts for under half, and the remainder has no known explanation. The record for this sample contains roughly 16,000 clones. Jointly, the top ten make up just under 5% of the sample. Which antigens these TCRs recognize remains unknown. Sequenced sample: peripheral blood mononuclear cells. Every receptor here comes from a human donor with common variable immunodeficiency.

About this clone: The sequenced fragment ends 3 residues before the CDR3 boundary, so the rest is inferred from the germline J gene. The chain employs TRBV19 and TRBJ1-4; D not resolved. This CDR3 region has 13 residues. V lost 3 bases and J 7 bases, leaving 9 bases between the germline ends. Germline CDR1 and CDR2: LNHDA and SQIVND (reference sequence). The CDR3 here is CASSIFNSEKLFF. Incomplete CDR3 DNA: TGTGCCAGTAGTATCTTCAACTCTGAAAAA.

Comments on this clone: From the germline J gene comes the end of the CDR3, since the read stops 3 residues before it. V gene TRBV2 combines with J gene TRBJ1-6; TRBD1 agrees at 8 bases. The V segment lost 2 bases and the J segment 6 bases; nucleotides outside the gene matches: 3. Per germline, CDR1 SNHLY and CDR2 FYNNEI. The CDR3 is 15 amino acids. The CDR3 bases that were read are TGTGCCAGCAGTGAACAGGGGGCGGCTAATTCACCC. This translates into CASSEQGAANSP. The full CDR3 protein reads CASSEQGAANSPLHF.

According to its frequency, this clone is medium-sized. The CDR3 extends 3 residues past the end of the read, so its final part is completed from the germline J gene. The chain combines TRBV5-6 with TRBJ1-1, with unresolved D. V shed 4 bases and J shed 3 bases, with 7 bases lying between them. CDR3 size: 12 residues. Germline assignment: CDR1 SGHDT and CDR2 YYEEEE. This CDR3 reads CASSLRDTEAFF. The CDR3 DNA, read in part, is TGTGCCAGCAGCCTCCGGGACACTGAA.

This clone is identified as medium-sized from frequency. The read finishes 3 residues shy of the CDR3 end, and the germline J gene is used to complete it. The chain employs TRBV6-2 or TRBV6-3 and TRBJ2-7, with D possibly being TRBD1 (6 bases). Trimming shortened V by 5 bases and J by 1 base, and 12 bases separated the two germline ends. Germline V gives CDR1 MNHEY, CDR2 SVGEGT. The CDR3 is 14 residues long. The sequenced CDR3 bases are TGTGCCAGCAGTCGGGACACCGGTTCCTACGAG. This sequence encodes CASSRDTGSYE. The entire CDR3 sequence reads CASSRDTGSYEQYF.

About this clone: The CDR3 extends 3 residues past the end of the read, so its final part is completed from the germline J gene. The J gene is TRBJ2-1, the V gene TRBV7-2, with TRBD2 matching 9 bases. The germline V gene encodes CDR1 SGHTA and CDR2 FQGNSA. V was pared by 5 bases and J by 4 bases, with 6 bases of the junction left unmatched. The CDR3 extends over 15 amino acids. The CDR3 DNA, read in part, is TGTGCCAGCAGCCTTAGCGGGAGCAAATACAATGAG. Translated, it gives CASSLSGSKYNE. The full CDR3 is CASSLSGSKYNEQFF.

Turning to this clone: The CDR3 is cut off 3 residues early in the read; its end comes from the germline J gene. The rearrangement joins TRBV7-2 to TRBJ2-5; no reliable D call. Trimming pared 2 bases from V and 5 bases from J, leaving 12 bases between. The CDR3 runs 14 residues. Germline V gene sequence: CDR1 SGHTA, CDR2 FQGNSA. The CDR3 protein is CASSLPSSRETQYF. The CDR3 bases that were read are TGTGCCAGCAGCTTACCCTCTTCCAGGGAGACC.

Turning to this clone: The read ends 3 residues early relative to the CDR3; the germline J gene fills the gap. This chain connects TRBV2 to TRBJ2-1; possible D gene TRBD2, 6 bases. The CDR3 contains 13 residues. Trimming cost V 7 bases and J 6 bases, with 13 bases left between them. Germline V CDR1 and CDR2: SNHLY, FYNNEI. The CDR3 bases that were read are TGTGCCAGCAATGGGGGACTTACCAATGAG. It encodes CASNGGLTNE. The whole CDR3 protein reads CASNGGLTNEQFF.

As to this clone: The sequence runs out 3 residues before the end of the CDR3; the remainder is reconstructed from the germline J gene. The chain employs TRBV2 and TRBJ1-1; 9 positions agree with TRBD1. The CDR3 length is 15 residues. The V gene's germline CDR1 is SNHLY and CDR2 FYNNEI. CDR3 region: CASSSPGQGILGAFF. CDR3 DNA, as far as it was read: TGTGCCAGCAGTTCTCCGGGACAGGGAATACTGGGA. The whole variable domain, remainder taken from reference TRBV2 and TRBJ1-1, is EPEVTQTPSHQVTQMGQEVILRCVPISNHLYFYWYRQILGQKVEFLVSFYNNEISEKSEIFDDQFSVERPDGSNFTLKIRSTKLEDSAMYFCASSSPGQGILGAFFGQGTRLTVV.

A remark on this clone: The observed sequence ends 3 residues before the CDR3 terminus, with the missing tail filled in from the germline J gene. The chain couples TRBV19 to TRBJ1-5; the D gene is possibly TRBD1 (5 bases). CDR1 is LNHDA, CDR2 SQIVND, per germline (reference sequence). The V end was cut by 1 base, the J end by 7 bases, with 14 bases between. The CDR3 sequence is 15 residues long. Partial CDR3 DNA: TGTGCCAGTAGTATAGCGGGGGGGATAGGACAGCCC. Translating it yields CASSIAGGIGQP. The CDR3 in its entirety is CASSIAGGIGQPQHF.

This clone counts as medium-sized by frequency. The read is 3 residues too short to cover the CDR3 end, so that end is filled in from the germline J gene. The V call is TRBV7-2, the J call TRBJ2-5, with 9 bases identical to TRBD2. The CDR3 is made up of 15 amino acids. Per the germline V gene, CDR1 is SGHTA and CDR2 is FQGNSA. V trimming: 2 bases; J trimming: 4 bases; junction bases outside the gene matches: 5. The chain's CDR3 is CASSLTPAGGETQYF. CDR3 bases read: TGTGCCAGCAGCTTAACTCCAGCGGGAGGAGAGACC.

The CDR3 protein is CASQSGLSNQPQHF. The DNA read from the CDR3 is TGTGCCAGTCAGAGTGGACTGAGCAATCAGCCC. The rearrangement joins TRBV19 to TRBJ1-5, with unresolved D. The read ends 3 residues shy of where the CDR3 ends; the end is completed using the germline J gene. The CDR3 length is 14 residues. Trimming took 8 bases from V and 1 from J, leaving 12 bases between them. Germline V gene lookup returns CDR1 LNHDA and CDR2 SQIVND (reference sequence).

With regard to this clone: From the germline J gene comes the end of the CDR3, since the read stops 3 residues before it. The chain uses TRBV7-8 and TRBJ2-1; the match to TRBD1 covers 7 bases. This CDR3 spans 15 amino acids. Unmatched junction bases numbered 10, after V lost 3 bases and J lost 8 bases. The germline V gene encodes CDR1 SGHVS and CDR2 FQNEAQ. Incomplete CDR3 DNA: TGTGCCAGCAGCTTGGACAGGAAAGGTGGCGATGAG. Protein product: CASSLDRKGGDE. The complete CDR3 reads CASSLDRKGGDEQFF.

Points on this clone: The read gets to within 3 residues of the CDR3 end, and the germline J gene fills in the rest. The chain recombines TRBV7-6 with TRBJ1-3; no firm D call. This CDR3 comprises 15 residues. Germline loops: CDR1 SGHVS, CDR2 FNYEAQ. V was cut by 5 bases and J by 0 bases, with 11 bases left in between. The CDR3 protein is CASSPGFSSGNTIYF. Partial CDR3 DNA: TGTGCCAGCAGCCCGGGGTTCAGCTCTGGAAACACC.

By frequency, this clone registers large (0.1 to 1%). The read falls 3 residues short of the CDR3 end, and the missing part is taken from the germline J gene. This sequence joins TRBV19 and TRBJ2-1, with D possibly being TRBD2 (6 bases). V lost 7 bases and J lost 7, with 20 bases in between. Germline CDR1 is LNHDA and CDR2 is SQIVND (reference sequence). The CDR3 sequence is 15 residues long. The CDR3 here is CASTPYRGGGNEQFF. CDR3 DNA, as far as it was read: TGTGCCAGTACCCCATACCGGGGAGGTGGGAATGAG. The full variable domain, with the rest looked up from reference TRBV19 and TRBJ2-1, is DGGITQSPKYLFRKEGQNVTLSCEQNLNHDAMYWYRQDPGQGLRLIYYSQIVNDFQKGDIAEGYSVSREKKESFPLTVTSAQKNPTAFYLCASTPYRGGGNEQFFGPGTRLTVL.

This CDR3 reads CASSLIRDRGTGELFF. Partial CDR3 DNA: TGTGCCAGCAGCTTAATACGGGACAGGGGGACCGGGGAG. The V and J genes are TRBV7-7 and TRBJ2-2; 11 nucleotides line up with TRBD1. Read sequence stops 3 residues before the CDR3 end, and the germline J gene provides the missing end. After removal of 2 bases from V and 5 bases from J, the junction contained 4 bases not matched to a gene. CDR3 length: 16 residues. Per the germline V gene, CDR1 is SSHAT and CDR2 is FNYEAQ (reference sequence).

Of note for this clone: The read falls 3 residues short of the CDR3 end, and the missing part is taken from the germline J gene. This rearrangement joins TRBV5-1 to TRBJ1-6; the match to TRBD1 covers 9 bases. V lost 4 bases and J lost 7; bases outside the gene matches: 9. The CDR3 contains 16 residues. CDR1 SGHRS and CDR2 YFSETQ come from the germline V gene. The CDR3 DNA, read in part, is TGCGCCAGCAGCCTGCTGGGACAGGGCCCAAATTCACCC. Its translation is CASSLLGQGPNSP. The entire CDR3 protein reads CASSLLGQGPNSPLHF. Using reference TRBV5-1 and TRBJ1-6 for the parts outside the CDR3, the full variable domain is KAGVTQTPRYLIKTRGQQVTLSCSPISGHRSVSWYQQTPGQGLQFLFEYFSETQRNKGNFPGRFSGRQFSNSRSEMNVSTLELGDSALYLCASSLLGQGPNSPLHFGNGTRLTVT.

About this clone itself: Sequencing ends 3 residues short of the CDR3 end; the germline J gene provides the rest. The chain recombines TRBV30 with TRBJ2-5, with 7 positions matching TRBD1. The CDR3 has 12 amino acids. Per the germline V gene, CDR1 is GTSNPN and CDR2 is SVGIG (reference sequence). V was clipped by 5 bases and J by 4 bases; unmatched bases: 4. The CDR3 sequence: CAWSSGGETQYF. The sequenced part of the CDR3 DNA is TGTGCCTGGTCTTCAGGGGGAGAGACC. The full variable domain, in which reference TRBV30 and TRBJ2-5 provide the parts outside the CDR3, is SQTIHQWPATLVQPVGSPLSLECTVEGTSNPNLYWYRQAAGRGLQLLFYSVGIGQISSEVPQNLSASRPQDRQFILSSKKLLLSDSGFYLCAWSSGGETQYFGPGTRLLVL.

Concerning this clone: Mismatch with germline at one junction end may stem from a read error. Read coverage stops 3 residues before the CDR3 terminus; the germline J gene supplies the remainder. This chain links TRBV20-1 with TRBJ2-4; TRBD2 is a possible D gene (5 bases). Germline CDR1 and CDR2: DFQATT and SNEGSKA (reference sequence). The CDR3 is made up of 12 amino acids. CDR3 amino acids: CSARDRGNIQYF. The CDR3 DNA, read in part, is TGCAGTGCTCGAGACCGAGGGAACATT.

With regard to this clone: The read falls 3 residues short of the CDR3 end, and the missing part is taken from the germline J gene. The chain uses TRBV5-1 and TRBJ1-1; the D is unclear. Trimming stripped 0 bases from V and 7 bases from J, with 10 bases between. Germline assignment: CDR1 SGHRS and CDR2 YFSETQ. CDR3 length: 13 amino acids. This chain's CDR3 is CASSLGSVNEAFF. Partial CDR3 DNA: TGCGCCAGCAGCTTGGGTTCTGTTAATGAA.

Note on this clone: The CDR3 end lies 3 residues beyond the end of the read and is filled in from the germline J gene. The rearrangement uses TRBV6-2 or TRBV6-3 and TRBJ1-2; 8 bases map to TRBD1. The CDR3 extends over 13 amino acids. Germline values: CDR1 MNHEY, CDR2 SVGEGT. CDR3 sequence: CASSWDRFNGYTF. CDR3 DNA (partial): TGTGCCAGCAGTTGGGACAGGTTCAACGGC.

As regards this clone: The read is 3 residues too short to cover the CDR3 end, so that end is filled in from the germline J gene. J is TRBJ2-7 and V is TRBV11-1, with 7 bases aligning to TRBD1. The length of the CDR3 is 14 residues. J lost 3 bases, V lost 5 bases, and 7 bases had no gene match. From germline, CDR1 is SGHAT and CDR2 FQDESV (reference sequence). CDR3: CASSPRGQSYEQYF. The sequenced CDR3 bases are TGTGCCAGCAGCCCTAGGGGACAGAGCTACGAG.